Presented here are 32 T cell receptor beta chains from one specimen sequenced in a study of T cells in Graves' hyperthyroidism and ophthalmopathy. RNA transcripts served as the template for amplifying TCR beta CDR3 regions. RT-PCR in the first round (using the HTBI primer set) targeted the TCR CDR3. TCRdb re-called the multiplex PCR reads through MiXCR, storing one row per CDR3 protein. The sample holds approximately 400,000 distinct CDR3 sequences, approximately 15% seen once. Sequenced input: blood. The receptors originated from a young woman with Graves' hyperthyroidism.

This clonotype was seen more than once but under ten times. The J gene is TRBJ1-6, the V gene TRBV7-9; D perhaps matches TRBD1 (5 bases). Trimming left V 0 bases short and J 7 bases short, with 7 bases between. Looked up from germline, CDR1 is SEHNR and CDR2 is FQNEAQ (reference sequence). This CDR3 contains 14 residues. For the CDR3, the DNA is TGTGCCAGCAGCTTAGCCAGACAGAATTCACCCCTCCACTTT. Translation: CASSLARQNSPLHF.

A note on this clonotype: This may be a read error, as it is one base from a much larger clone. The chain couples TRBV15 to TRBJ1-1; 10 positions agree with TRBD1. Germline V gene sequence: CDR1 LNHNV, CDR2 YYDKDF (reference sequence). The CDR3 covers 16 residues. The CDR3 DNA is TGTGTCACCAGCAGAGCCTCCGGGACAGGGGCCTCGTCAGCTTTCTTT. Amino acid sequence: CVTSRASGTGASSAFF.

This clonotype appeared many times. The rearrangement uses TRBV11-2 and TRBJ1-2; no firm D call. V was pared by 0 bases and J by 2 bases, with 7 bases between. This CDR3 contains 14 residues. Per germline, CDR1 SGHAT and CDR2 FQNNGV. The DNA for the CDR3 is TGTGCCAGCAGCTTAGACCCGGGGAACTATGGCTACACCTTC. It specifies CASSLDPGNYGYTF.

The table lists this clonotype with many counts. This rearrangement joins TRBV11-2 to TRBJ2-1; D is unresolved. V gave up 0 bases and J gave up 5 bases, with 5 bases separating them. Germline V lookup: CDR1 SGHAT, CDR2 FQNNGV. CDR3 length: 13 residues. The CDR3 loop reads CASSLEPDNEQFF. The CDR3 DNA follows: TGTGCCAGCAGCTTAGAACCCGACAATGAGCAGTTCTTC.

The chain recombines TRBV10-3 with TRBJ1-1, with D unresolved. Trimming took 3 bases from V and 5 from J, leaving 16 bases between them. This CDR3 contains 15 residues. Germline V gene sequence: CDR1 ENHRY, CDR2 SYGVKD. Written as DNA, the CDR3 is TGTGCCATCAGTGACGGCAAGGCTCTGACGACTGAAGCTTTCTTT. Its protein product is CAISDGKALTTEAFF.

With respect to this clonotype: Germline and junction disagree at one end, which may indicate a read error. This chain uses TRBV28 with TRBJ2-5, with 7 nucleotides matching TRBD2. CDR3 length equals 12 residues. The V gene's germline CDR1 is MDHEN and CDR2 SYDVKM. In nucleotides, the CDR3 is TGTGCCAGCAGTTTAGGACTAGGGGAAGATCACTTC. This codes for CASSLGLGEDHF.

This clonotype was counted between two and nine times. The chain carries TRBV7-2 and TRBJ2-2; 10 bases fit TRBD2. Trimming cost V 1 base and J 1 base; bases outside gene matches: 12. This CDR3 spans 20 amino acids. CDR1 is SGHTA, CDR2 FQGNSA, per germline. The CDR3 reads CASSLDPLALAGGNTGELFF. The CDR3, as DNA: TGTGCCAGCAGCTTAGATCCATTGGCGTTAGCGGGGGGGAACACCGGGGAGCTGTTTTTT.

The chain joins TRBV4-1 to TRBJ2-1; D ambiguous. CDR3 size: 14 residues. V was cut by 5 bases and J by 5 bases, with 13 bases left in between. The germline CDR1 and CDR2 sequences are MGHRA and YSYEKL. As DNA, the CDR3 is TGCGCCAGCAGCAGAATATGGGCGAACAATGAGCAGTTCTTC. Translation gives CASSRIWANNEQFF.

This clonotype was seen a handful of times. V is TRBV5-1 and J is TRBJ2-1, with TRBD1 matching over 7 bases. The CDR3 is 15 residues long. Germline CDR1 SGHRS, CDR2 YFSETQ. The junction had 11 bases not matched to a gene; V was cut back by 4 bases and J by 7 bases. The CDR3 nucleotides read TGCGCCAGCAGCGGCCGACAGGGATCCAGGAATGAGCAGTTCTTC. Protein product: CASSGRQGSRNEQFF.

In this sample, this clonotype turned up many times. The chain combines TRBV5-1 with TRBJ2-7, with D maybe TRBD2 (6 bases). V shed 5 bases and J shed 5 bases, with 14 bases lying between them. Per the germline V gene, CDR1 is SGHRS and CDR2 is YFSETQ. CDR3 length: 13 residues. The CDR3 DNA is TGCGCCAGCAGTCTCGCGGGGTTACACGAGCAGTACTTC. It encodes CASSLAGLHEQYF.

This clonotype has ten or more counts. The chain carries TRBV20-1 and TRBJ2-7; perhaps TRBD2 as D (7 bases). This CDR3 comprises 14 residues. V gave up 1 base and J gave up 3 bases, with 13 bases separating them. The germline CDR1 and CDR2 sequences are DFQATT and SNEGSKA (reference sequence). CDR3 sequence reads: CSARGGGQDYEQYF. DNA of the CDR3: TGCAGTGCTAGAGGGGGGGGGCAAGACTACGAGCAGTACTTC.

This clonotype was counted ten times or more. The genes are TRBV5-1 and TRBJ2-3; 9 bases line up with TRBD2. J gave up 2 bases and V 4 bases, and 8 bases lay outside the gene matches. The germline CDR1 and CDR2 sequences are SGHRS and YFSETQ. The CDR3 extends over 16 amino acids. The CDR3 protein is CASSPRTSVLTDTQYF. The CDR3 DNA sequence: TGCGCCAGCAGCCCGCGGACTAGCGTCCTCACAGATACGCAGTATTTT.

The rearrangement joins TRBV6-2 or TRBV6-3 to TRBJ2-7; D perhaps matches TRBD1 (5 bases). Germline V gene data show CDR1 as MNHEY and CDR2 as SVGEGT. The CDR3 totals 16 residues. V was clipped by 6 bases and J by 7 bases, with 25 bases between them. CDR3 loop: CASSQQVDLYYSEQYF. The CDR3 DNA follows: TGTGCCAGCAGCCAACAGGTCGACTTATACTACTCAGAGCAGTACTTC.

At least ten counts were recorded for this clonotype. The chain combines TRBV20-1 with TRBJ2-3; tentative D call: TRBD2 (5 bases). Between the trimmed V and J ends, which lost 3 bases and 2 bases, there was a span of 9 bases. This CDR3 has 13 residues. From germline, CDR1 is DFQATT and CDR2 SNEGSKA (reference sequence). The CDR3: CSASGRVTDTQYF. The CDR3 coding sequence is TGCAGTGCTAGCGGGCGGGTCACAGATACGCAGTATTTT.

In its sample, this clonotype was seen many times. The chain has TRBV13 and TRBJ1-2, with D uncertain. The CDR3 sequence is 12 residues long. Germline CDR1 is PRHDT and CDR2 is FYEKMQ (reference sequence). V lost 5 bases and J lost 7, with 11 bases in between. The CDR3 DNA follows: TGTGCCAGCAGCGATGTAGTGGGTGGCTACACCTTC. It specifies CASSDVVGGYTF.

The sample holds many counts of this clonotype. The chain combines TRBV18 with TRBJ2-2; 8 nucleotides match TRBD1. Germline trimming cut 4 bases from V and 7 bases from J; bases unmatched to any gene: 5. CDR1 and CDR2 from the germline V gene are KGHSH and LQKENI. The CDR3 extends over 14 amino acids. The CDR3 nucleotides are TGTGCCAGCTCACGACAGGGGTCCGGCGGGGAGCTGTTTTTT. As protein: CASSRQGSGGELFF.

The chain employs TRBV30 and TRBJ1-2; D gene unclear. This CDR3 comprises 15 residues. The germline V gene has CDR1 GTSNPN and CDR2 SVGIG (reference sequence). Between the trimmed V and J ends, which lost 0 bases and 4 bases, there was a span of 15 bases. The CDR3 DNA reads TGTGCCTGGAGTGTAGGTGGAGTGAATTTCTATGGCTACACCTTC. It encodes CAWSVGGVNFYGYTF. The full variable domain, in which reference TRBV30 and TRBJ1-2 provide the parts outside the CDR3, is SQTIHQWPATLVQPVGSPLSLECTVEGTSNPNLYWYRQAAGRGLQLLFYSVGIGQISSEVPQNLSASRPQDRQFILSSKKLLLSDSGFYLCAWSVGGVNFYGYTFGSGTRLTVV.

The CDR3 coding sequence is TGCGCCAGCAGCCGACCACAGGGGAATGAGCAGTTCTTC. As protein: CASSRPQGNEQFF. The chain carries TRBV4-1 and TRBJ2-1, with TRBD1 identical over 7 bases. Germline V CDR1 and CDR2: MGHRA, YSYEKL. The CDR3 length is 13 residues. The junction had 4 bases not matched to a gene; V was cut back by 4 bases and J by 7 bases.

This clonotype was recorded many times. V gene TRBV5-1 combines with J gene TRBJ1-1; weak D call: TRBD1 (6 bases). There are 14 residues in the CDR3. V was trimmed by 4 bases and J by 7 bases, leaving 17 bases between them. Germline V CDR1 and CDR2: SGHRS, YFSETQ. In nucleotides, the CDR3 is TGCGCCAGCAGCCCCGGGACATTAGGAGGTGAAGCTTTCTTT. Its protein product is CASSPGTLGGEAFF.

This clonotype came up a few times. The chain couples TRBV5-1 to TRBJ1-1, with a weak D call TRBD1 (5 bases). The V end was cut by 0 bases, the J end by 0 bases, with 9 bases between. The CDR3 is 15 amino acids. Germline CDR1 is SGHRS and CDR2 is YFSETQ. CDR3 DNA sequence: TGCGCCAGCAGCTTGGTGGCAGGGATGAACACTGAAGCTTTCTTT. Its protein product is CASSLVAGMNTEAFF.

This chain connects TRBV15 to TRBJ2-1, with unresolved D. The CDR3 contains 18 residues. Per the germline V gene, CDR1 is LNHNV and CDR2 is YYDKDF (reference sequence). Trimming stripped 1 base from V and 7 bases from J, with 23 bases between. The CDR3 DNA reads TGTGCCACCAGCAGAGCATATGGGCTCTTCAGTTATGGTAATGAGCAGTTCTTC. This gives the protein CATSRAYGLFSYGNEQFF.

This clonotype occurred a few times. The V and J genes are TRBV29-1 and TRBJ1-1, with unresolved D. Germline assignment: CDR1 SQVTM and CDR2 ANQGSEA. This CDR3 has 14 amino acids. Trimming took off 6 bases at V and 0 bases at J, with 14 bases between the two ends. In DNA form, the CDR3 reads TGCAGCGTGGGGTCTTTTGGATTGAACACTGAAGCTTTCTTT. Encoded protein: CSVGSFGLNTEAFF. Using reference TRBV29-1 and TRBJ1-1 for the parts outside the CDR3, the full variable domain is SAVISQKPSRDICQRGTSLTIQCQVDSQVTMMFWYRQQPGQSLTLIATANQGSEATYESGFVIDKFPISRPNLTFSTLTVSNMSPEDSSIYLCSVGSFGLNTEAFFGQGTRLTVV.

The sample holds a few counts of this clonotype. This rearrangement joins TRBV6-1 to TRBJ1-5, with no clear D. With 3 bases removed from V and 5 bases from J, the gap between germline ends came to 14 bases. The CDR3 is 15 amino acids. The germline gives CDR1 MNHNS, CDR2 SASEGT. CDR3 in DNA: TGTGCCAGCAGTGATGAGGCGTTAAGATATCAGCCCCAGCATTTT. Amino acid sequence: CASSDEALRYQPQHF.

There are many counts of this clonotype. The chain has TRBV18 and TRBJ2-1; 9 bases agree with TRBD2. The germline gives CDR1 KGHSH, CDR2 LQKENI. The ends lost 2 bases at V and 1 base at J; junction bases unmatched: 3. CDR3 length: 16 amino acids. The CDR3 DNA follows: TGTGCCAGCTCACCAGTCCTAGCGGGATCCTACAATGAGCAGTTCTTC. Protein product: CASSPVLAGSYNEQFF.

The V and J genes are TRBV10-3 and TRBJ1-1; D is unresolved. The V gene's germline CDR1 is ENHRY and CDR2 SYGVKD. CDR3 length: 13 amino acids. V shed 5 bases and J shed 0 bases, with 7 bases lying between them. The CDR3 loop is CAISSELNTEAFF. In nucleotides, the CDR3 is TGTGCCATCAGTTCCGAGTTGAACACTGAAGCTTTCTTT.

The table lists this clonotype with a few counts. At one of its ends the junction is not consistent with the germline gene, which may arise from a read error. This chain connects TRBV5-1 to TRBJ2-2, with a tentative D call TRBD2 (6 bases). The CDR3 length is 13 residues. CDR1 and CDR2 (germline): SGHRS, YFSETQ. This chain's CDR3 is CASSTDETGGLFF. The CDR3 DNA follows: TGCGCCAGCAGCACAGACGAGACCGGGGGGCTGTTTTTT.

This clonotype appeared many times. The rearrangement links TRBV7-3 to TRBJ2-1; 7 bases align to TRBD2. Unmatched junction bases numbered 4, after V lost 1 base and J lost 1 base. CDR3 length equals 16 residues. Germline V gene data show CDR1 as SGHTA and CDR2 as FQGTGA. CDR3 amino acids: CASSLNSGSSYNEQFF. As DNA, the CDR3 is TGTGCCAGCAGCTTAAATAGCGGGTCATCCTACAATGAGCAGTTCTTC.

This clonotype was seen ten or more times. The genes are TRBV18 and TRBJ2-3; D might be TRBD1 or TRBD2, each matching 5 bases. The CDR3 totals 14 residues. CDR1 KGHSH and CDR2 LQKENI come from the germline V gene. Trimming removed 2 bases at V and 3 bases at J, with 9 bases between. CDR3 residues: CASSPGGVTDTQYF. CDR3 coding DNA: TGTGCCAGCTCACCAGGGGGAGTAACAGATACGCAGTATTTT.

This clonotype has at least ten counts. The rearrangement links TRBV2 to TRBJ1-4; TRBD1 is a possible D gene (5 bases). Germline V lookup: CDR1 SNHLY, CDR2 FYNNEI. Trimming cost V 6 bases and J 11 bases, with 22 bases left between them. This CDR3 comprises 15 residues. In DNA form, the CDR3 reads TGTGCCAGCAGGGCCGGTGACAGCCCCCTGTTGAAACTGTTTTTT. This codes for CASRAGDSPLLKLFF.

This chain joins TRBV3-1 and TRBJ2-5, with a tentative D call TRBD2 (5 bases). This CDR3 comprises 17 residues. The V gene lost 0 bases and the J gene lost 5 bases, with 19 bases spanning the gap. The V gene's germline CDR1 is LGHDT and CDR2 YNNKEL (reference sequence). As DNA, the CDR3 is TGTGCCAGCAGCCAAGACCTTTGGGAGACGAAGGATGAGACCCAGTACTTC. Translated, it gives CASSQDLWETKDETQYF.

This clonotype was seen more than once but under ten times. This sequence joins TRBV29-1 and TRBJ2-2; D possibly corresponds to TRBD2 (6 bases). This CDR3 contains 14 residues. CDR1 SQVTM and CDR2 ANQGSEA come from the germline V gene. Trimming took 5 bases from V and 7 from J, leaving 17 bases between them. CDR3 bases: TGCAGCGTTTCTTACACGGGAGTTTTCGGGGAGCTGTTTTTT. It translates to CSVSYTGVFGELFF.

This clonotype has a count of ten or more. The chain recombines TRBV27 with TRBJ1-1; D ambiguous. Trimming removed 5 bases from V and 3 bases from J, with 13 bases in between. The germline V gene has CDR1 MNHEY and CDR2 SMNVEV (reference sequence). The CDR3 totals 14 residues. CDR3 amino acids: CASSVSGPYTEAFF. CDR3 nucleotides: TGTGCCAGCAGTGTCTCCGGGCCTTACACTGAAGCTTTCTTT.